This record concerns one T cell receptor beta chain sequence. These data are taken from a study of blood T cell repertoires in COVID-19. The overall study: T cells, B-cell-depleted T cells, or PBMCs provided the cDNA or gDNA that served as material.

Germline loops: CDR1 SGHTA, CDR2 FQGNSA. The CDR3 covers 13 residues. Trimming left V 6 bases short and J 4 bases short, with 12 bases between. The data were produced by immunoSEQ multiplex PCR, yet TCRdb's version contains in-frame clones alone and is incomplete. The table includes about 62,000 clones, around 90% detected once. This chain uses TRBV7-2 with TRBJ1-2; no clear D gene. The sequence came from a human donor in a cohort sampled during active COVID-19. The sequenced material came from peripheral blood. CDR3 coding DNA: TGTGCCAGCAGTAGAAACCCAGGCTATGGCTACACCTTC. Its translation is CASSRNPGYGYTF. The entire variable domain, with the rest obtained from reference TRBV7-2 and TRBJ1-2, is as follows: GAGVSQSPSNKVTEKGKDVELRCDPISGHTALYWYRQSLGQGLEFLIYFQGNSAPDKSGLPSDRFSAERTGGSVSTLTIQRTQQEDSAVYLCASSRNPGYGYTFGSGTRLTVV.